This TCR beta chain was identified in a study of cytomegalovirus exposure and HLA in healthy donors. Study results and caveats: Rare sequences made up most TCRs, while some public TCRs were found in many donors. Presence/absence analyses supposed approximately even sequencing depth among donors. A later analysis linked more than 15,000 TCR beta sequences to HLA alleles at 0.05 false discovery rate. There were several of the most significant clusters that appeared linked to common viral pathogens in a later analysis.

Details on this clone: What it binds is unknown.

After removal of 7 bases from V and 4 bases from J, the junction contained 8 bases not matched to a gene. This CDR3 spans 16 amino acids. CDR1 is MNHNY and CDR2 is SVGAGI in the germline V gene (reference sequence). The PCR was carried out with 60 Vbeta primers and 13 Jbeta primers. Generated by immunoSEQ multiplex PCR, the TCRdb table keeps only in-frame clones and is missing some. The sample includes under 70,000 clones. This TCR was sampled from a man aged 45-60 years in good health and CMV-seropositive. The specimen sequenced was PBMCs. This chain joins TRBV6-6 and TRBJ2-2, with 11 bases lining up with TRBD1. The CDR3 reads CASTGTGTGGTGELFF. As DNA, the CDR3 is TGTGCCAGCACGGGAACCGGGACAGGGGGCACCGGGGAGCTGTTTTTT.